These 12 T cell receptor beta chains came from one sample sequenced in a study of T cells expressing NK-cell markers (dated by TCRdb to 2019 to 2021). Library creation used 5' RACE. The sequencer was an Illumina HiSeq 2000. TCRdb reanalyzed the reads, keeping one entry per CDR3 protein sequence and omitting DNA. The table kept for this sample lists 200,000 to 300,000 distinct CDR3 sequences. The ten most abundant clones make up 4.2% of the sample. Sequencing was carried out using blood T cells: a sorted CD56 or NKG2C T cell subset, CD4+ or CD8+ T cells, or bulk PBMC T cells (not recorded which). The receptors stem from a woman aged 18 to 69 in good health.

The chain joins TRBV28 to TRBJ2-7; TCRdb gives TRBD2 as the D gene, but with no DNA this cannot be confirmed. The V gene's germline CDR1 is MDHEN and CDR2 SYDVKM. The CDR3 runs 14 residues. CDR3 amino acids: CASSSSGGPYEQYF.

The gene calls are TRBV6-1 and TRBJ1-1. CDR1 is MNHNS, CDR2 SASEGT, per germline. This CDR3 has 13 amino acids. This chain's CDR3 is CASSPVGITEAFF.

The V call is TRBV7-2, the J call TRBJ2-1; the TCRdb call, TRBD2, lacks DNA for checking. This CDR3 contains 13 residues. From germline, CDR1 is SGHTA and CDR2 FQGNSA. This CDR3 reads CASSLDLRDEQFF.

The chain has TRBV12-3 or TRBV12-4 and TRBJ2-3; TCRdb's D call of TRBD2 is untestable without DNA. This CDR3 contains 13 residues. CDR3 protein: CASRGEGTDTQYF.

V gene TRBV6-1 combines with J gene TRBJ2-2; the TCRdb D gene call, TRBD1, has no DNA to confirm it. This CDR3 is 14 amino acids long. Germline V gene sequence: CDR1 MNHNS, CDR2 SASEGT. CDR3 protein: CASRQGRSPGELFF.

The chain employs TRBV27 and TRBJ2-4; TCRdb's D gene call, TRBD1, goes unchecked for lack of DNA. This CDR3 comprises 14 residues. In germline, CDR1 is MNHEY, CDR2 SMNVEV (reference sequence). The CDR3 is CASSKRGGGNIQYF.

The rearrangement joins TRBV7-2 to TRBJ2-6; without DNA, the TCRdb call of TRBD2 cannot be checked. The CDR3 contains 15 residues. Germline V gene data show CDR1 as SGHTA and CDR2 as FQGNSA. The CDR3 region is CASSLSLSGANVLTF.

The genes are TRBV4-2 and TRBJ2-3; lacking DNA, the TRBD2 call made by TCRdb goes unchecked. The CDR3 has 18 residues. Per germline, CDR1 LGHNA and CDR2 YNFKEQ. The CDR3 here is CASSQELAGGISIDTQYF.

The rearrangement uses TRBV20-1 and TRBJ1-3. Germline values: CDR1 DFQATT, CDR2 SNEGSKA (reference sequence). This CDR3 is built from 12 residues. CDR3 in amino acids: CSARGAGNTIYF.

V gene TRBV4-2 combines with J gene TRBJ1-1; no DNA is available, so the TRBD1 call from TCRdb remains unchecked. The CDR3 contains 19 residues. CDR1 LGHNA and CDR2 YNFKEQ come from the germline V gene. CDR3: CASSQALTRVRKKNTEAFF.

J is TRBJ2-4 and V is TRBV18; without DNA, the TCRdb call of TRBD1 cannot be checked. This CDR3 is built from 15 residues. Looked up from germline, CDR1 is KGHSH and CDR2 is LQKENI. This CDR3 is CASSRDSLAKNIQYF.

The CDR3 loop is CASSLTGAGAFF. The chain couples TRBV5-4 to TRBJ1-1; the TCRdb call, TRBD1, lacks DNA for checking. Looked up from germline, CDR1 is SGHNT and CDR2 is YYREEE (reference sequence). The length of the CDR3 is 12 residues.